Here is one T cell receptor (beta chain) with its context. The germline CDR1 and CDR2 sequences are SGHVS and FQNEAQ. Losses at the gene ends were 7 bases for V and 1 base for J; bases not matched to a gene: 6. CDR3 length: 14 residues. This specimen belongs to a study of blood T cell repertoires in COVID-19. Assay used: immunoSEQ multiplex PCR; TCRdb lists only in-frame clones, some missing. Of more than 95,000 clones listed, 80% to 90% are singletons. The receptor's source is a man aged 65 to 79 who had recovered from COVID-19. The chain recombines TRBV7-8 with TRBJ2-5; the match to TRBD1 covers 7 bases. The specimen sequenced was peripheral blood. The CDR3 bases are TGTGCCAGCACCCGGACAGGTCTCCAAGAGACCCAGTACTTC. Translated, it gives CASTRTGLQETQYF.